This T cell receptor beta chain stems from a study of identical twins. Germline-derived CDR1 and CDR2 are SGHTA and FQGNSA. There are 17 residues in the CDR3. V shed 6 bases, J shed 2 bases, and the junction held 9 bases outside the gene matches. A word on this clonotype: Its specificity is not known.

General study results and limits: Weaker excess sharing between twins was seen in beta out-of-frame sequences.

Unique molecular identifiers were present on the cDNA, and a universal primer site came from template switching. MiXCR, applied by TCRdb to the 5' RACE reads, yields one record per CDR3 protein. The profile shows approximately 600,000 distinct CDR3 sequences, more than 9% of them singletons. The data were also submitted as part of a second study, on yellow fever vaccine responses in identical twins.

This sequence originates from a woman aged 18-29 years in good health. The chain combines TRBV7-2 with TRBJ2-5, with TRBD2 matching 13 bases. The specimen was PBMCs. The CDR3 loop is CASRLAGGQSSQETQYF. The DNA of the CDR3 is TGTGCCAGCAGACTAGCGGGGGGGCAGAGCTCACAAGAGACCCAGTACTTC.